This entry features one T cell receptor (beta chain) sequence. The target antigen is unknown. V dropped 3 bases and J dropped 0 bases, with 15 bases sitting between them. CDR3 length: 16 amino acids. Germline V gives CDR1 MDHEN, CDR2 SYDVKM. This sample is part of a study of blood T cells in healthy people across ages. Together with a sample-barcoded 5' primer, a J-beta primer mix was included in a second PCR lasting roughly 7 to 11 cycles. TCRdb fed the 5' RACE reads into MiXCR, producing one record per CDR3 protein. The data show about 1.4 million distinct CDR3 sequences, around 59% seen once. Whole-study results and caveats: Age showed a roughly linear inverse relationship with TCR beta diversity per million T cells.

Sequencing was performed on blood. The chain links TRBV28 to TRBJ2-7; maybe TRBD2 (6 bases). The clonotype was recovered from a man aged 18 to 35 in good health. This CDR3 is CASSFPPRGGSYEQYF. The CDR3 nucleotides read TGTGCCAGCAGTTTTCCCCCCCGGGGAGGCTCCTACGAGCAGTACTTC.